These 31 T cell receptor beta chains share one sample of origin, sequenced in a study of Ad26.COV2.S vaccination and SARS-CoV-2 variants. Libraries were prepared by immunoSEQ multiplex PCR; TCRdb keeps only in-frame clonotypes and omits some of them. The data contain hundreds of thousands of clones, around nine tenths of them seen just once; the ten biggest clones take up about 10%. The sample's treatment: around 19 received Ad26.COV2.S at low or high dose, single or two shots; about 5 received placebo; per-sample allocation not given. Sampling occurred on day 63 after the first vaccine or placebo injection. Sample: peripheral blood, taken in a trial of Ad26.COV2.S vaccine versus placebo. These receptors were taken from a person between 18 and 65 years old who received the Ad26.COV2.S COVID-19 vaccine or a placebo.

This clone was counted at least ten times. This chain uses TRBV7-9 with TRBJ2-1; no clear D gene. The germline V gene has CDR1 SEHNR and CDR2 FQNEAQ (reference sequence). Trimming removed 2 bases at V and 8 bases at J, with 7 bases between. This CDR3 spans 12 amino acids. CDR3 in DNA: TGTGCCAGCAGCTTAATAGCACATGAGCAGTTCTTC. It codes for CASSLIAHEQFF.

The CDR3 nucleotides read TGTGCCAGCAGTTACAGGGCCAGGGGGCCTGGAGAGACCCAGTACTTC. It specifies CASSYRARGPGETQYF. V usage is TRBV6-6 and J usage is TRBJ2-5; 8 nucleotides align to TRBD1. The CDR3 runs to 16 residues. Trimming took 2 bases from V and 4 from J; bases not matched to a gene: 9. Germline V gene sequence: CDR1 MNHNY, CDR2 SVGAGI (reference sequence).

V usage is TRBV19 and J usage is TRBJ1-2; D perhaps matches TRBD1 (6 bases). Germline CDR1 reads LNHDA; CDR2 reads SQIVND (reference sequence). With 5 bases removed from V and 1 base from J, the gap between germline ends came to 17 bases. This CDR3 has 16 amino acids. The CDR3 here is CASSHPRGDNNYGYTF. As DNA, the CDR3 is TGTGCCAGTAGTCACCCGCGAGGGGACAATAACTATGGCTACACCTTC.

The chain uses TRBV7-2 and TRBJ1-6; no reliable D call. The CDR3 is 18 amino acids. Trimming took off 4 bases at V and 0 bases at J, with 16 bases between the two ends. Germline values: CDR1 SGHTA, CDR2 FQGNSA. CDR3 sequence: CASSSHFGGISYNSPLHF. The CDR3 DNA sequence: TGTGCCAGCAGCTCGCATTTCGGAGGAATCTCCTATAATTCACCCCTCCACTTT.

The chain links TRBV28 to TRBJ1-2, with D possibly TRBD1 on 6 matching bases. Germline values: CDR1 MDHEN, CDR2 SYDVKM. CDR3 size: 12 residues. Trimming removed 10 bases from V and 4 bases from J, with 13 bases in between. This CDR3 is CATHREGYGYTF. In nucleotides, the CDR3 is TGTGCCACACACAGGGAGGGCTATGGCTACACCTTC.

Notes on this clone: Within the sample, other DNA sequences also encode this same CDR3. The chain recombines TRBV28 with TRBJ1-2, with TRBD1 matching 7 bases. The germline gives CDR1 MDHEN, CDR2 SYDVKM. Unmatched junction bases numbered 4, after V lost 6 bases and J lost 3 bases. The CDR3 consists of 13 residues. CDR3 bases: TGTGCCAGCAGCTCCGGACAGGACTATGGCTACACCTTC. It specifies CASSSGQDYGYTF.

The chain couples TRBV28 to TRBJ2-1, with 9 bases that match TRBD2. The CDR3 spans 16 residues. J gave up 6 bases and V 6 bases, and 12 bases lay outside the gene matches. The germline gives CDR1 MDHEN, CDR2 SYDVKM. The CDR3 protein is CASSSAGGRPSNEQFF. In nucleotides, the CDR3 is TGTGCCAGCAGCTCTGCGGGGGGGCGTCCGAGCAATGAGCAGTTCTTC.

The rearrangement uses TRBV27 and TRBJ1-4; TRBD1 matches 9 bases. After removal of 7 bases from V and 7 bases from J, the junction contained 13 bases not matched to a gene. This CDR3 has 16 residues. The V gene's germline CDR1 is MNHEY and CDR2 SMNVEV (reference sequence). DNA for the CDR3: TGTGCCAGCAAAAAATCCCCCGGGACAGGGTCTGAAAAACTGTTTTTT. As protein: CASKKSPGTGSEKLFF.

This clone was detected only a few times. The chain has TRBV2 and TRBJ2-7; TRBD2 matches 7 bases. The ends lost 7 bases at V and 3 bases at J; junction bases unmatched: 15. Germline V lookup: CDR1 SNHLY, CDR2 FYNNEI. This CDR3 comprises 16 residues. The CDR3 loop is CASKRDHFTGDYEQYF. DNA of the CDR3: TGTGCCAGCAAGCGGGATCATTTCACTGGGGACTACGAGCAGTACTTC.

The chain has TRBV4-2 and TRBJ1-2; 8 nucleotides agree with TRBD1. Germline V CDR1 and CDR2: LGHNA, YNFKEQ. V dropped 3 bases and J dropped 2; count of bases not matched to a gene: 20. CDR3 length equals 20 residues. This CDR3 reads CASSHVRWGPGGEMNYGYTF. The CDR3 coding sequence is TGTGCCAGCAGCCACGTCAGGTGGGGGCCAGGGGGCGAAATGAACTATGGCTACACCTTC.

The gene calls are TRBV4-2 and TRBJ2-7; 7 bases match TRBD1. Per the germline V gene, CDR1 is LGHNA and CDR2 is YNFKEQ. This CDR3 is built from 15 residues. Unmatched junction bases numbered 9, after V lost 4 bases and J lost 3 bases. CDR3 coding DNA: TGTGCCAGCAGCCTATCCGGGACAGAGAACTACGAGCAGTACTTC. Encoded protein: CASSLSGTENYEQYF.

The V and J genes are TRBV2 and TRBJ1-4; D remains unclear. Germline V gene sequence: CDR1 SNHLY, CDR2 FYNNEI. The V gene lost 11 bases and the J gene lost 7 bases, with 20 bases spanning the gap. CDR3 length: 14 amino acids. The CDR3 sequence is CARNLDASREKLFF. Here the CDR3 DNA reads TGTGCCCGGAACCTAGACGCATCGCGTGAAAAACTGTTTTTT.

The chain recombines TRBV5-4 with TRBJ2-2; perhaps TRBD2 as D (6 bases). The germline gives CDR1 SGHNT, CDR2 YYREEE (reference sequence). CDR3 length: 12 amino acids. Trimming shortened V by 6 bases and J by 4 bases, and 7 bases separated the two germline ends. The CDR3 sequence: CASKGGTGELFF. In nucleotides, the CDR3 is TGTGCCAGCAAGGGAGGCACCGGGGAGCTGTTTTTT.

The chain recombines TRBV5-6 with TRBJ1-6, with D uncertain. Deletions cut 0 bases from V and 5 bases from J, with 18 bases between. The CDR3 has 18 amino acids. CDR1 is SGHDT and CDR2 is YYEEEE in the germline V gene. The CDR3 here is CASSLGYRGGSNNSPLHF. CDR3 DNA: TGTGCCAGCAGCTTGGGGTACCGAGGAGGGTCTAATAATTCACCCCTCCACTTT. The whole variable domain, remainder taken from reference TRBV5-6 and TRBJ1-6, is DAGVTQSPTHLIKTRGQQVTLRCSPKSGHDTVSWYQQALGQGPQFIFQYYEEEERQRGNFPDRFSGHQFPNYSSELNVNALLLGDSALYLCASSLGYRGGSNNSPLHFGNGTRLTVT.

CDR3 sequence (DNA): TGTGCCAGCAGTTTGTCCTCGAGGGGGCGTGATGAGCAGTTCTTC. Its translation: CASSLSSRGRDEQFF. The rearrangement uses TRBV28 and TRBJ2-1, with TRBD1 identical over 7 bases. The germline gives CDR1 MDHEN, CDR2 SYDVKM. The CDR3 sequence is 15 residues long. With V trimmed by 3 bases and J by 8 bases, 10 bases remained unmatched.

This rearrangement joins TRBV4-3 to TRBJ2-2; D possibly corresponds to TRBD2 (5 bases). CDR3 length equals 17 residues. With 0 bases removed from V and 6 bases from J, the gap between germline ends came to 17 bases. Germline values: CDR1 LGHNA, CDR2 YSLEER. The CDR3 protein is CASSQDASGSGSGELFF. Written as DNA, the CDR3 is TGCGCCAGCAGCCAAGACGCGTCCGGCTCGGGGTCCGGGGAGCTGTTTTTT.

J is TRBJ1-5 and V is TRBV24-1; no definite D call. This CDR3 is 15 amino acids long. CDR1 is KGHDR and CDR2 is SFDVKD in the germline V gene. Between the trimmed V and J ends, which lost 5 bases and 8 bases, there was a span of 18 bases. This CDR3 is CATSVGHDYQEPQHF. As DNA, the CDR3 is TGTGCCACCAGTGTAGGTCACGACTATCAGGAGCCCCAGCATTTT.

The chain is built from TRBV10-3 and TRBJ2-3; TRBD2 agrees at 9 bases. The V segment lost 8 bases and the J segment 3 bases; nucleotides outside the gene matches: 15. CDR1 ENHRY and CDR2 SYGVKD come from the germline V gene. This CDR3 comprises 17 residues. Written as DNA, the CDR3 is TGTGCCATCGGGGGGTTAGCGGGAGTTAGAGGGACAGATACGCAGTATTTT. Its protein is CAIGGLAGVRGTDTQYF.

This clone showed up just a few times. The chain recombines TRBV7-9 with TRBJ2-1, with 15 bases fitting TRBD2. This CDR3 comprises 17 residues. Trimming at V came to 1 base and at J to 10 bases, leaving 8 bases not matched to a gene. The V gene's germline CDR1 is SEHNR and CDR2 FQNEAQ (reference sequence). The CDR3, as DNA: TGTGCCAGCAGCTTAGGGCGGGGACTAGCGGGAGGTAGCGAGCAGTTCTTC. It encodes CASSLGRGLAGGSEQFF.

The genes are TRBV5-1 and TRBJ1-2, with D uncertain. This CDR3 has 14 residues. V lost 1 base and J 5 bases, leaving 12 bases between the germline ends. Per the germline V gene, CDR1 is SGHRS and CDR2 is YFSETQ. The CDR3 loop reads CASSLFPSGYGYTF. The CDR3 region has the DNA TGCGCCAGCAGCTTGTTTCCTTCGGGATATGGCTACACCTTC.

This chain connects TRBV7-9 to TRBJ1-3; D unclear. The V and J ends lost 3 bases and 2 bases respectively, with 8 bases between them. In germline, CDR1 is SEHNR, CDR2 FQNEAQ (reference sequence). The CDR3 length is 14 residues. CDR3 sequence reads: CASSFELAGNTIYF. In DNA, the CDR3 is TGTGCCAGCAGCTTCGAGCTTGCTGGAAACACCATATATTTT.

V gene TRBV6-4 combines with J gene TRBJ2-2; TRBD2 matches at 13 bases. The CDR3 runs 23 residues. With 6 bases clipped from V and 0 bases from J, the junction kept 22 bases outside the gene matches. CDR1 is MRHNA, CDR2 SNTAGT, per germline. Written as DNA, the CDR3 is TGTGCCAGCAGGGACCTCGAGGGAATGAGGACTAGCGGGGGTCGGGCGAACACCGGGGAGCTGTTTTTT. The encoded protein is CASRDLEGMRTSGGRANTGELFF.

A remark on this clone: The sample has other DNA sequences that encode this CDR3 too. This chain links TRBV5-1 with TRBJ2-3, with 16 bases identical to TRBD2. J was trimmed by 0 bases and V by 3 bases; bases with no gene match: 4. CDR3 length: 18 amino acids. From germline, CDR1 is SGHRS and CDR2 YFSETQ. CDR3: CASSWGLAGGPSTDTQYF. In DNA form, the CDR3 reads TGCGCCAGCAGCTGGGGACTAGCGGGAGGGCCGAGCACAGATACGCAGTATTTT.

V gene TRBV6-2 or TRBV6-3 combines with J gene TRBJ2-3; TRBD1 matches at 10 bases. Unmatched junction bases numbered 6, after V lost 5 bases and J lost 4 bases. Germline-derived CDR1 and CDR2 are MNHEY and SVGEGT. This CDR3 region has 15 residues. The CDR3 DNA sequence: TGTGCCAGCAGTAGCCGGGACAGGGGAGCAGATACGCAGTATTTT. It codes for CASSSRDRGADTQYF.

The V gene is TRBV24-1, the J gene TRBJ1-1, with D unresolved. This CDR3 comprises 13 residues. The V gene lost 7 bases and the J gene lost 0 bases, with 8 bases spanning the gap. CDR1 is KGHDR and CDR2 is SFDVKD in the germline V gene. CDR3 in DNA: TGTGCCACCAGGTCTTCGGTGAACACTGAAGCTTTCTTT. Its translation is CATRSSVNTEAFF.

The chain's CDR3 is CASSLQGATNEKLFF. The CDR3 DNA reads TGTGCCAGCAGCCTCCAGGGGGCAACTAATGAAAAACTGTTTTTT. This rearrangement joins TRBV6-6 to TRBJ1-4; 7 bases are shared with TRBD1. Germline loops: CDR1 MNHNY, CDR2 SVGAGI (reference sequence). Trimming removed 6 bases from V and 0 bases from J; junction bases left unmatched: 4. CDR3 length equals 15 residues.

The chain combines TRBV4-1 with TRBJ1-5; the D is unclear. CDR1 is MGHRA, CDR2 YSYEKL, per germline. This CDR3 comprises 13 residues. The V gene lost 4 bases and the J gene lost 1 base, with 5 bases spanning the gap. CDR3 protein: CASSLVSNQPQHF. CDR3 in DNA: TGCGCCAGCAGCCTAGTCAGCAATCAGCCCCAGCATTTT.

This rearrangement joins TRBV12-3 or TRBV12-4 to TRBJ2-1, with 12 bases aligning to TRBD2. V lost 10 bases, J lost 7 bases, and 5 bases stayed unmatched. The CDR3 sequence is 13 residues long. The CDR3 loop is CATRLAGGNEQFF. The CDR3 nucleotides read TGTGCCACCCGGCTAGCGGGAGGGAATGAGCAGTTCTTC.

CDR3 protein: CASRQTGTKNTEAFF. The CDR3 DNA is TGTGCCAGCAGGCAGACCGGGACAAAGAACACTGAAGCTTTCTTT. J is TRBJ1-1 and V is TRBV11-2; D is possibly TRBD1 (6 bases). Deletions cut 6 bases from V and 1 base from J, with 15 bases between. The CDR3 totals 15 residues. CDR1 and CDR2 (germline): SGHAT, FQNNGV.

The rearrangement joins TRBV9 to TRBJ2-7; 8 nucleotides agree with TRBD1. The J segment lost 6 bases and the V segment lost 1 base, leaving 3 bases of the junction unmatched. The germline gives CDR1 SGDLS, CDR2 YYNGEE. The CDR3 runs to 13 residues. The chain's CDR3 is CASSVRGQGEQYF. The CDR3 DNA is TGTGCCAGCAGCGTACGCGGACAGGGCGAGCAGTACTTC.

The gene calls are TRBV11-1 and TRBJ2-1, with 12 bases that match TRBD2. This CDR3 is 15 amino acids long. Trimming at V came to 5 bases and at J to 5 bases, leaving 4 bases not matched to a gene. Germline CDR1 SGHAT, CDR2 FQDESV (reference sequence). The chain's CDR3 is CASSPLAGGHNEQFF. CDR3 DNA: TGTGCCAGCAGCCCACTAGCGGGAGGCCACAATGAGCAGTTCTTC.